This paragraph reports one T cell receptor (beta chain). The data stem from a study of blood T cell repertoires in COVID-19. Method: immunoSEQ multiplex PCR; TCRdb's copy keeps in-frame clones and lacks some. The sample includes about 380,000 clones, roughly nine tenths of them seen just once. Germline CDR1 and CDR2: SGHRS and YFSETQ. V gave up 0 bases and J gave up 8 bases; unmatched junction bases: 3. This CDR3 is built from 14 residues. Sequencing was carried out using PBMCs or T cells enriched from blood (not recorded which). The source is a woman in her 30s who had recovered from COVID-19. The rearrangement joins TRBV5-1 to TRBJ1-4, with 8 bases aligning to TRBD1. CDR3 in amino acids: CASSLARGQEKLFF. The DNA for the CDR3 is TGCGCCAGCAGCTTGGCCAGGGGGCAAGAAAAACTGTTTTTT.